Following are 19 T cell receptor beta chains from one sample sequenced in a study of blood T cell repertoires in COVID-19. TCRdb's table, derived via immunoSEQ multiplex PCR, lists solely in-frame clones and lacks some. The table shows about 220,000 clones, with approximately 85% occurring only once. Sequenced: peripheral blood. The receptors stem from a woman between 65 and 79 years old with COVID-19, enrolled during active disease.

The chain has TRBV3-1 (or the pseudogene TRBV3-2) and TRBJ1-1; tentatively, D is TRBD1 (6 bases). CDR1 is LGHDT and CDR2 is YNNKEL in the germline V gene (reference sequence). The CDR3 is 16 amino acids. Trimming shortened V by 2 bases and J by 1 base, and 14 bases separated the two germline ends. This CDR3 reads CASSQWGGQKNTEAFF. CDR3 DNA sequence: TGTGCCAGCAGCCAATGGGGGGGCCAGAAGAACACTGAAGCTTTCTTT.

CDR3 bases: TGTGCTAGTGGTTTGTCGTCAGACGGGAATCAGCCCCAGCATTTT. This sequence encodes CASGLSSDGNQPQHF. J is TRBJ1-5 and V is TRBV12-5; no clear D gene. The V gene lost 2 bases and the J gene lost 4 bases, with 12 bases spanning the gap. CDR1 and CDR2 (germline): LGHNT, FRNRAP. The CDR3 is made up of 15 amino acids.

This sequence joins TRBV5-1 and TRBJ1-2; tentative D call: TRBD1 (6 bases). V dropped 4 bases and J dropped 2 bases, with 9 bases sitting between them. Per the germline V gene, CDR1 is SGHRS and CDR2 is YFSETQ. This CDR3 has 13 amino acids. The CDR3 DNA reads TGCGCCAGCAGCGACAGGTCCAACTATGGCTACACCTTC. It encodes CASSDRSNYGYTF.

V and J are TRBV24-1 and TRBJ2-1; D is undetermined. Germline CDR1 KGHDR, CDR2 SFDVKD. The V gene lost 5 bases and the J gene lost 4 bases, with 8 bases spanning the gap. This CDR3 region has 13 residues. The CDR3 bases are TGTGCCACCAGTGCGCCGGGTTACAATGAGCAGTTCTTC. Protein sequence: CATSAPGYNEQFF.

The chain employs TRBV19 and TRBJ1-2, with D perhaps TRBD1 (5 bases). Germline CDR1 reads LNHDA; CDR2 reads SQIVND (reference sequence). V was clipped by 11 bases and J by 1 base, with 17 bases between them. This CDR3 contains 14 residues. CDR3: CAVSNPQVNYGYTF. The CDR3 coding sequence is TGTGCCGTCTCCAACCCACAGGTTAACTATGGCTACACCTTC. The full variable domain, rest sourced from reference TRBV19 and TRBJ1-2, is DGGITQSPKYLFRKEGQNVTLSCEQNLNHDAMYWYRQDPGQGLRLIYYSQIVNDFQKGDIAEGYSVSREKKESFPLTVTSAQKNPTAFYLCAVSNPQVNYGYTFGSGTRLTVV.

This clone was counted ten times or more. The CDR3 DNA reads TGTGCCAGCAGCTTTTGGCTAGCGGCGGACATTAGCACAGATACGCAGTATTTT. Translated: CASSFWLAADISTDTQYF. The chain has TRBV11-3 and TRBJ2-3, with 7 bases matching TRBD2. Losses at the gene ends were 3 bases for V and 0 bases for J; bases not matched to a gene: 12. CDR3 length: 18 amino acids. The V gene's germline CDR1 is SGHNT and CDR2 YENEEA.

This clone was found once. The rearrangement links TRBV30 to TRBJ1-1; tentatively, D is TRBD1 (5 bases). V dropped 4 bases and J dropped 5 bases, with 14 bases sitting between them. The CDR3 totals 13 residues. CDR1 GTSNPN and CDR2 SVGIG come from the germline V gene (reference sequence). As DNA, the CDR3 is TGTGCCTGGAACAGGTTCGGGTTAACTGAAGCTTTCTTT. It is translated as CAWNRFGLTEAFF.

This clone was detected many times. The chain carries TRBV9 and TRBJ2-2, with a weak D call TRBD1 (6 bases). Between the trimmed V and J ends, which lost 0 bases and 4 bases, there was a span of 10 bases. Germline values: CDR1 SGDLS, CDR2 YYNGEE. This CDR3 contains 15 residues. The CDR3 spells CASSVAWGRTGELFF. The CDR3 DNA sequence: TGTGCCAGCAGCGTAGCATGGGGGCGCACCGGGGAGCTGTTTTTT.

This chain links TRBV5-3 with TRBJ1-6; 8 positions agree with TRBD1. TRBV5-3 is labeled an ORF, and its function is uncertain. The CDR3 is 19 amino acids. The trim removed 2 bases at V and 0 bases at J, leaving 10 bases unmatched. CDR3 region: CARSLRVTGGFSYNSPLHF. The CDR3, as DNA: TGTGCCAGAAGCTTACGAGTAACAGGGGGTTTCTCCTATAATTCACCCCTCCACTTT.

The J gene is TRBJ1-6, the V gene TRBV7-5; TRBD1 is the table's D call and was not checked against the DNA. TRBV7-5 is flagged as a pseudogene. The CDR3 spans 15 residues. Here the CDR3 DNA reads TGTGCCAGAAGCTTATTTTACAGGGGGCATTCACCCCTCCACTTT. This encodes CARSLFYRGHSPLHF.

V gene TRBV6-6 combines with J gene TRBJ2-2; TRBD2 agrees at 10 bases. From germline, CDR1 is MNHNY and CDR2 SVGAGI (reference sequence). The CDR3 extends over 15 amino acids. The trim removed 6 bases at V and 1 base at J, leaving 2 bases unmatched. CDR3 protein: CASRIAGGNTGELFF. In nucleotides, the CDR3 is TGTGCCAGCAGAATAGCGGGAGGGAACACCGGGGAGCTGTTTTTT.

V is TRBV6-5 and J is TRBJ1-1; D not resolved. CDR3 length equals 12 residues. CDR1 and CDR2 (germline): MNHEY, SVGAGI. V lost 5 bases, J lost 3 bases, and 7 bases lay in between. The CDR3 region has the DNA TGTGCCAGCAGTCCGGGGTACACTGAAGCTTTCTTT. Its protein product is CASSPGYTEAFF.

This chain links TRBV7-2 with TRBJ1-3; possibly TRBD1 for D (6 bases). This CDR3 is 17 amino acids long. Germline-derived CDR1 and CDR2 are SGHTA and FQGNSA. Trimming removed 5 bases from V and 5 bases from J, with 22 bases in between. CDR3 amino acids: CASSLRDTVPPRNTIYF. The CDR3 region has the DNA TGTGCCAGCAGCCTCCGGGACACAGTTCCTCCTAGAAACACCATATATTTT.

This sequence joins TRBV27 and TRBJ2-2, with D tentatively TRBD2 (6 bases). Trimming took 3 bases from V and 2 from J, leaving 16 bases between them. This CDR3 comprises 17 residues. CDR1 is MNHEY and CDR2 is SMNVEV in the germline V gene (reference sequence). In DNA, the CDR3 is TGTGCCAGCAGTTTCTCCGGCGGAGGGCCCAACACCGGGGAGCTGTTTTTT. Amino acids: CASSFSGGGPNTGELFF.

The chain joins TRBV18 to TRBJ2-5; D uncertain. The V and J ends lost 2 bases and 1 base respectively, with 5 bases between them. Germline CDR1 and CDR2: KGHSH and LQKENI. This CDR3 has 13 amino acids. The CDR3 sequence is CASSPGSQETQYF. CDR3 sequence (DNA): TGTGCCAGCTCACCAGGCAGCCAAGAGACCCAGTACTTC.

This chain joins TRBV5-4 and TRBJ2-3, with 12 bases that match TRBD2. J gave up 3 bases and V 0 bases, and 5 bases lay outside the gene matches. CDR3 size: 17 residues. Germline values: CDR1 SGHNT, CDR2 YYREEE (reference sequence). The CDR3 is CASSLASGRAPTDTQYF. DNA of the CDR3: TGTGCCAGCAGCTTGGCTAGCGGGAGGGCCCCAACAGATACGCAGTATTTT.

This chain joins TRBV3-1 (or the pseudogene TRBV3-2) and TRBJ2-7; TRBD1 agrees at 9 bases. V trimming: 5 bases; J trimming: 5 bases; junction bases outside the gene matches: 7. CDR3 size: 14 residues. The germline gives CDR1 LGHDT, CDR2 YNNKEL (reference sequence). CDR3 sequence reads: CASSSRTGVNEQYF. The CDR3 nucleotides are TGTGCCAGCAGCTCGCGGACAGGGGTGAACGAGCAGTACTTC.

V and J are TRBV5-4 and TRBJ2-3, with TRBD2 identical over 9 bases. Per the germline V gene, CDR1 is SGHNT and CDR2 is YYREEE (reference sequence). Losses at the gene ends were 1 base for V and 4 bases for J; bases not matched to a gene: 10. The CDR3 totals 17 residues. For the CDR3, the DNA is TGTGCCAGCAGCTTGTTCGCGGGAGGGGCCAAGCCAGATACGCAGTATTTT. Protein: CASSLFAGGAKPDTQYF.

The V call is TRBV6-5, the J call TRBJ1-1; the D is unclear. Germline V gives CDR1 MNHEY, CDR2 SVGAGI. Between the trimmed V and J ends, which lost 0 bases and 1 base, there was a span of 12 bases. CDR3 size: 16 residues. In DNA, the CDR3 is TGTGCCAGCAGTTACTCGAGGCCACCTCAGAACACTGAAGCTTTCTTT. Translated, it gives CASSYSRPPQNTEAFF.